This T cell receptor beta chain was found in a study of CXCR3-negative and CXCR3-positive naive CD8 T cells. Overall study results and limits: CXCR3-negative and CXCR3-positive naive cells shared comparable TRBV-TRBJ usage, but memory cells did not. Both naive subsets carried similar amounts of surface CD5, so TCR strength was inferred from TRB CDR3 properties. Greater hydrophobicity was found in TRB CDR3s of CXCR3-positive naive cells than of CXCR3-negative naive cells. For memory CD8+ cells diversity was much lower, but both naive subsets had comparably high diversity.

The CDR3 is made up of 13 amino acids. Germline lookup yields CDR1 MDHEN and CDR2 SYDVKM. It was by 5' RACE with UMI labels that the TRB cDNA libraries were prepared. After re-calling the 5' RACE reads, TCRdb lists one entry per CDR3 protein, DNA absent. The table counts about 85,000 distinct CDR3 sequences; under 0.95% lies in the top ten. To note about this clonotype: Its specificity is not known.

With 300,000 cells each, the CD8+ T cell subsets were individually sorted in triplicate. The rearrangement joins TRBV28 to TRBJ2-3. Sequenced material: naive CXCR3+ CD8+ T cells from blood. The subset here: CD45RO-CCR7+CD27+CD95- naive CD8+ T cells expressing CXCR3 (TNR3+). This TCR came from a human donor in good health. Some clones in this sample may be carry-over from other donors' samples. The CDR3 region is CASSMGSTDTQYF.